This passage covers 21 T cell receptor beta chains from one sample sequenced in a study of cytomegalovirus exposure and HLA in healthy donors. PCR was performed using 60 Vbeta and 13 Jbeta primers. Sequencing used immunoSEQ multiplex PCR; TCRdb keeps in-frame clones, though not all of them. The data show over 120,000 clones, around 80% seen once. Sequencing used PBMCs. The receptor set was obtained from a female donor in good health and CMV-seronegative.

This clone was observed a few times. The J gene is TRBJ1-4, the V gene TRBV28, with no clear D. V was shortened by 9 bases and J by 2 bases, with 7 bases between the two germline ends. This CDR3 has 12 amino acids. In germline, CDR1 is MDHEN, CDR2 SYDVKM. The CDR3, as DNA: TGTGCCAGTCGGAGTACTAATGAAAAACTGTTTTTT. It codes for CASRSTNEKLFF.

The V call is TRBV19, the J call TRBJ1-6; 7 bases fit TRBD1. In germline, CDR1 is LNHDA, CDR2 SQIVND (reference sequence). The CDR3 loop spans 15 amino acids. The V segment lost 4 bases and the J segment 5 bases; nucleotides outside the gene matches: 5. The CDR3: CASSTLTGNNSPLHF. The CDR3 DNA is TGTGCCAGTAGTACACTGACAGGGAATAATTCACCCCTCCACTTT.

This clone was detected once. The CDR3 DNA reads as TGTGCCAGTAACGCCCCCGGGCAGCCCCAGCATTTT. Translated: CASNAPGQPQHF. The J gene is TRBJ1-5, the V gene TRBV19; D not certain. Between the trimmed V and J ends, which lost 7 bases and 7 bases, there was a span of 11 bases. Germline values: CDR1 LNHDA, CDR2 SQIVND (reference sequence). CDR3 length: 12 residues.

This chain connects TRBV7-8 to TRBJ1-2; the D gene is possibly TRBD1 (5 bases). Germline V lookup: CDR1 SGHVS, CDR2 FQNEAQ. V shed 4 bases and J shed 10 bases, with 13 bases lying between them. There are 12 residues in the CDR3. The CDR3 protein is CASSSLREAYTF. The CDR3 DNA follows: TGTGCCAGCAGCTCACTCAGGGAAGCCTACACCTTC. The entire variable domain, with the rest obtained from reference TRBV7-8 and TRBJ1-2, is as follows: GAGVSQSPRYKVAKRGQDVALRCDPISGHVSLFWYQQALGQGPEFLTYFQNEAQLDKSGLPSDRFFAERPEGSVSTLKIQRTQQEDSAVYLCASSSLREAYTFGSGTRLTVV.

V usage is TRBV9 and J usage is TRBJ2-3, with a weak D call TRBD1 (7 bases). The length of the CDR3 is 17 residues. Trimming removed 0 bases at V and 0 bases at J, with 14 bases between. CDR1 and CDR2 from the germline V gene are SGDLS and YYNGEE. CDR3 nucleotides: TGTGCCAGCAGCGTAGAAGGGGGCGGGGTGAGCACAGATACGCAGTATTTT. Protein sequence: CASSVEGGGVSTDTQYF.

The CDR3 DNA follows: TGTGCCATCAGTGAGTCAGGAAGAGGCCTTAGGAATGAGCAGTTCTTC. Protein product: CAISESGRGLRNEQFF. This chain joins TRBV10-3 and TRBJ2-1, with unresolved D. V lost 0 bases to trimming and J lost 7 bases, with 16 bases between them. Germline loops: CDR1 ENHRY, CDR2 SYGVKD. This CDR3 spans 16 amino acids.

The chain employs TRBV7-9 and TRBJ2-2, with 8 bases aligning to TRBD2. This CDR3 is 19 amino acids long. Germline V gene data show CDR1 as SEHNR and CDR2 as FQNEAQ (reference sequence). Germline trimming cut 1 base from V and 4 bases from J; bases unmatched to any gene: 14. In DNA form, the CDR3 reads TGTGCCAGCAGCTTAGGTTTTAGCGGGGCCCTCCCGAGCACCGGGGAGCTGTTTTTT. This translates into CASSLGFSGALPSTGELFF.

The gene calls are TRBV7-8 and TRBJ1-1; possible D gene TRBD1, 5 bases. V was clipped by 5 bases and J by 1 base, with 11 bases between them. Germline V gene lookup returns CDR1 SGHVS and CDR2 FQNEAQ. The CDR3 length is 14 residues. CDR3 residues: CASSPGHANTEAFF. The CDR3 nucleotides read TGTGCCAGCAGCCCAGGACACGCGAACACTGAAGCTTTCTTT.

The chain has TRBV7-9 and TRBJ1-2, with 8 nucleotides matching TRBD1. Per the germline V gene, CDR1 is SEHNR and CDR2 is FQNEAQ (reference sequence). V was clipped by 4 bases and J by 6 bases; unmatched bases: 10. CDR3 size: 15 residues. The CDR3 nucleotides read TGTGCCAGCAGCTCTATCCGGGACAGGTTAGATGGCTACACCTTC. Its translation: CASSSIRDRLDGYTF.

The sample holds one count of this clone. The V and J genes are TRBV7-9 and TRBJ2-6; a possible D gene is TRBD2 (5 bases). The V end lost 1 base, the J end lost 4 bases, and 17 bases lay between the germline ends. Germline values: CDR1 SEHNR, CDR2 FQNEAQ (reference sequence). This CDR3 comprises 18 residues. The CDR3 loop reads CASSLEIGGSGGANVLTF. Here the CDR3 DNA reads TGTGCCAGCAGCTTAGAGATAGGCGGGTCGGGAGGGGCCAACGTCCTGACTTTC.

This sequence joins TRBV5-1 and TRBJ2-1, with TRBD1 as a possible D gene (5 bases). Germline loops: CDR1 SGHRS, CDR2 YFSETQ. Between the trimmed V and J ends, which lost 3 bases and 0 bases, there was a span of 25 bases. The CDR3 is made up of 20 amino acids. CDR3 nucleotides: TGCGCCAGCAGCTCATTAGGCCAGGGAAGACTTAAGAGCTCCTACAATGAGCAGTTCTTC. Translating it yields CASSSLGQGRLKSSYNEQFF.

The chain is built from TRBV14 and TRBJ1-6, with no clear D. This CDR3 region has 12 residues. Trimming pared 3 bases from V and 7 bases from J, leaving 4 bases between. CDR1 SGHDN and CDR2 FVKESK come from the germline V gene. Written as DNA, the CDR3 is TGTGCCAGCAGCCACCCAAATTCACCCCTCCACTTT. It encodes CASSHPNSPLHF.

Comment on this clone: The conserved closing phenylalanine or tryptophan is absent in this CDR3, likely reflecting a read error. The DNA is left out, because the CDR3 cannot be placed on it with certainty; the CDR3 is given as TCRdb lists it. This rearrangement joins TRBV5-3 to TRBJ1-1. TRBV5-3 qualifies as an ORF whose function is uncertain. A total of 8 residues make up the CDR3, ends included. CDR3 sequence reads: CARSSPSG.

This clone has just a few counts. V usage is TRBV6-5 and J usage is TRBJ1-1; D is possibly TRBD1 (5 bases). The V gene lost 2 bases and the J gene lost 1 base, with 8 bases spanning the gap. The germline V gene encodes CDR1 MNHEY and CDR2 SVGAGI. There are 14 residues in the CDR3. The CDR3 reads CASSYAGSNTEAFF. In nucleotides, the CDR3 is TGTGCCAGCAGTTACGCAGGGTCGAACACTGAAGCTTTCTTT.

This clone was seen a few times. The rearrangement joins TRBV5-1 to TRBJ2-3; weak D call: TRBD2 (5 bases). The CDR3 length is 17 residues. V was pared by 4 bases and J by 0 bases, with 18 bases between. CDR1 and CDR2 from the germline V gene are SGHRS and YFSETQ. CDR3 DNA: TGCGCCAGCAGCCTCAAGGCCGGGGAAATTAGCACAGATACGCAGTATTTT. It translates to CASSLKAGEISTDTQYF.

This clone was detected a few times. The CDR3 spells CASSLVLSTEAFF. In nucleotides, the CDR3 is TGTGCCAGCAGCTTAGTTTTGAGCACTGAAGCTTTCTTT. This chain links TRBV7-3 with TRBJ1-1; D is ambiguous. Looked up from germline, CDR1 is SGHTA and CDR2 is FQGTGA. The CDR3 is 13 amino acids. V dropped 2 bases and J dropped 4 bases, with 8 bases sitting between them.

The chain carries TRBV27 and TRBJ1-6; 7 bases are a match to TRBD1. V was pared by 5 bases and J by 10 bases, with 5 bases of the junction left unmatched. The CDR3 has 13 residues. Germline CDR1 is MNHEY and CDR2 is SMNVEV (reference sequence). The CDR3 protein is CASSPRTGSPLHF. The CDR3 DNA follows: TGTGCCAGCAGTCCGAGGACAGGATCACCCCTCCACTTT.

The chain is built from TRBV7-8 and TRBJ2-1, with TRBD2 matching 11 bases. Germline CDR1 reads SGHVS; CDR2 reads FQNEAQ. V trimming: 6 bases; J trimming: 11 bases; junction bases outside the gene matches: 6. The CDR3 loop spans 13 amino acids. CDR3 coding DNA: TGTGCCAGCAGACGGACTAGCGGGCGACAGCAGTTCTTC. The encoded protein is CASRRTSGRQQFF.

The sample holds a few counts of this clone. The rearrangement joins TRBV27 to TRBJ2-3; TRBD2 matches at 7 bases. Trimming took 8 bases from V and 4 from J; bases not matched to a gene: 15. CDR3 length: 16 residues. The germline V gene encodes CDR1 MNHEY and CDR2 SMNVEV (reference sequence). This CDR3 reads CASASFSGEAADTQYF. As DNA, the CDR3 is TGTGCCAGCGCCTCATTCAGCGGGGAGGCCGCAGATACGCAGTATTTT.

The CDR3: CASSLTTGTRGGELFF. In DNA form, the CDR3 reads TGCGCCAGCAGCCTCACCACCGGGACTAGAGGCGGGGAGCTGTTTTTT. This rearrangement joins TRBV4-1 to TRBJ2-2; 8 bases agree with TRBD2. The CDR3 runs to 16 residues. V was pared by 4 bases and J by 7 bases, with 11 bases of the junction left unmatched. Germline-derived CDR1 and CDR2 are MGHRA and YSYEKL.

This clone appeared a single time. The chain is built from TRBV7-2 and TRBJ1-2, with TRBD1 matching over 9 bases. The junction had 3 bases not matched to a gene; V was cut back by 4 bases and J by 0 bases. In germline, CDR1 is SGHTA, CDR2 FQGNSA. The CDR3 has 15 amino acids. This chain's CDR3 is CASSSRQGANYGYTF. In DNA, the CDR3 is TGTGCCAGCAGCTCCAGACAGGGGGCTAACTATGGCTACACCTTC.